The 24 T cell receptor beta chains presented below share a single source sample, sequenced in a study of OX40 agonist ivuxolimab in advanced cancers. Generated by immunoSEQ multiplex PCR, the TCRdb table keeps only in-frame clones and is missing some. The table has around 63,000 clones, 80% to 90% seen once. The sample in question was CD4+ or CD8+ T cells sorted from blood, obtained in a trial of the OX40 agonist ivuxolimab. The receptor source for this set is an adult with an advanced solid tumor such as melanoma, head and neck, liver or kidney cancer.

The chain joins TRBV19 to TRBJ1-5; 10 bases are a match to TRBD1. This CDR3 has 16 amino acids. With V trimmed by 1 base and J by 3 bases, 3 bases remained unmatched. Germline V gives CDR1 LNHDA, CDR2 SQIVND (reference sequence). CDR3 nucleotide sequence: TGTGCCAGTAGTATAGGGGACAGGGGTGTCAATCAGCCCCAGCATTTT. Protein sequence: CASSIGDRGVNQPQHF.

V and J are TRBV14 and TRBJ2-7, with TRBD1 matching 9 bases. Trimming took 3 bases from V and 5 from J; bases not matched to a gene: 11. Per germline, CDR1 SGHDN and CDR2 FVKESK. CDR3 length: 16 residues. The CDR3 reads CASSQTNRGRFDEQYF. The CDR3 bases are TGTGCCAGCAGCCAGACAAACAGGGGGCGCTTCGACGAGCAGTACTTC.

V is TRBV28 and J is TRBJ1-2; TRBD1 might be the D (5 bases). The CDR3 consists of 14 residues. Germline V gene sequence: CDR1 MDHEN, CDR2 SYDVKM. The V and J ends lost 6 bases and 4 bases respectively, with 15 bases between them. The CDR3 sequence: CASSPRALVYGYTF. The CDR3 nucleotides are TGTGCCAGCAGCCCCAGGGCCTTAGTCTATGGCTACACCTTC.

This clone was observed a handful of times. Other DNA sequences within the sample encode an identical CDR3. The gene calls are TRBV5-4 and TRBJ2-5; perhaps TRBD2 as D (7 bases). The germline V gene has CDR1 SGHNT and CDR2 YYREEE (reference sequence). The CDR3 spans 13 residues. The V and J ends lost 4 bases and 5 bases respectively, with 12 bases between them. CDR3 DNA: TGTGCCAGCAGCGTAGGGGGGGACGAGACCCAGTACTTC. Its translation: CASSVGGDETQYF.

The chain combines TRBV7-9 with TRBJ1-1; the D is unclear. The length of the CDR3 is 14 residues. CDR1 is SEHNR and CDR2 is FQNEAQ in the germline V gene (reference sequence). V lost 5 bases, J lost 0 bases, and 10 bases lay in between. CDR3 nucleotides: TGTGCCAGCAGCCGATCGGGCCTGAACACTGAAGCTTTCTTT. This codes for CASSRSGLNTEAFF.

The V gene is TRBV5-4, the J gene TRBJ1-2; D uncertain. Germline-derived CDR1 and CDR2 are SGHNT and YYREEE (reference sequence). Trimming stripped 0 bases from V and 0 bases from J, with 12 bases between. This CDR3 comprises 16 residues. DNA for the CDR3: TGTGCCAGCAGCTTGGGGGCGGACTTAGCTAACTATGGCTACACCTTC. Translated, it gives CASSLGADLANYGYTF. Supplemented by reference TRBV5-4 and TRBJ1-2, the full variable domain reads ETGVTQSPTHLIKTRGQQVTLRCSSQSGHNTVSWYQQALGQGPQFIFQYYREEENGRGNFPPRFSGLQFPNYSSELNVNALELDDSALYLCASSLGADLANYGYTFGSGTRLTVV.

This clone has only one observation. The rearrangement links TRBV11-1 to TRBJ2-3; D not resolved. Trimming took off 0 bases at V and 0 bases at J, with 7 bases between the two ends. The V gene's germline CDR1 is SGHAT and CDR2 FQDESV (reference sequence). The CDR3 has 15 amino acids. Here the CDR3 reads CASSLADPSTDTQYF. The DNA of the CDR3 is TGTGCCAGCAGCTTAGCGGATCCGAGCACAGATACGCAGTATTTT.

This chain links TRBV6-5 with TRBJ2-1; TRBD2 matches 8 bases. V lost 5 bases and J lost 4; bases outside the gene matches: 4. The CDR3 is made up of 14 amino acids. Germline V gene sequence: CDR1 MNHEY, CDR2 SVGAGI. This chain's CDR3 is CASSLAGPYNEQFF. The CDR3 DNA reads TGTGCCAGCAGTCTAGCGGGCCCATACAATGAGCAGTTCTTC.

V is TRBV5-4 and J is TRBJ2-2, with 7 bases aligning to TRBD1. The CDR3 covers 14 residues. The J segment lost 4 bases and the V segment lost 4 bases, leaving 4 bases of the junction unmatched. Germline-derived CDR1 and CDR2 are SGHNT and YYREEE (reference sequence). CDR3 DNA: TGTGCCAGCAGCCCACAGGGGACCACCGGGGAGCTGTTTTTT. This sequence encodes CASSPQGTTGELFF.

This chain uses TRBV5-1 with TRBJ2-3; 7 bases fit TRBD1. CDR1 and CDR2 from the germline V gene are SGHRS and YFSETQ. The CDR3 is 14 residues long. V was clipped by 7 bases and J by 2 bases; unmatched bases: 7. This chain's CDR3 is CASRRDRYTDTQYF. The CDR3 DNA sequence: TGCGCCAGCCGACGGGACAGATACACAGATACGCAGTATTTT.

J is TRBJ2-1 and V is TRBV5-1, with 7 bases that match TRBD2. After removal of 1 base from V and 2 bases from J, the junction contained 6 bases not matched to a gene. The germline V gene has CDR1 SGHRS and CDR2 YFSETQ. This CDR3 is built from 16 residues. The DNA of the CDR3 is TGCGCCAGCAGCTTGTCCCGGCGGGAGCCCTACAATGAGCAGTTCTTC. Translating it yields CASSLSRREPYNEQFF.

In this sample, this clone turned up once. The chain combines TRBV27 with TRBJ1-2, with a tentative D call TRBD1 (5 bases). Trimming removed 1 base at V and 3 bases at J, with 9 bases between. Germline V gene lookup returns CDR1 MNHEY and CDR2 SMNVEV (reference sequence). CDR3 size: 14 residues. The CDR3 nucleotides read TGTGCCAGCAGTTTATTAGGAGGGGACTATGGCTACACCTTC. Amino acids: CASSLLGGDYGYTF.

This chain joins TRBV7-8 and TRBJ1-1; no clear D gene. Germline CDR1 reads SGHVS; CDR2 reads FQNEAQ. CDR3 length equals 17 residues. The V end was cut by 6 bases, the J end by 1 base, with 21 bases between. CDR3 bases: TGTGCCAGCAGACCGTTCTTTTTGCGTCTGCGGAACACTGAAGCTTTCTTT. This encodes CASRPFFLRLRNTEAFF.

V gene TRBV10-3 combines with J gene TRBJ2-3; D possibly uses TRBD1 or TRBD2 (6 bases each). The ends were cut back, 5 bases at V and 4 bases at J, with 13 bases in the middle. The CDR3 runs to 14 residues. Germline CDR1 ENHRY, CDR2 SYGVKD. CDR3 loop: CAISTRGPPDTQYF. The CDR3 region has the DNA TGTGCCATCAGTACCCGGGGGCCCCCAGATACGCAGTATTTT.

As DNA, the CDR3 is TGTGCCAGCAGCTTAGCGCGGGCAGGGGGCCGGGGGGAGCAGTACTTC. Protein product: CASSLARAGGRGEQYF. This chain connects TRBV7-2 to TRBJ2-7; 8 bases align to TRBD1. From germline, CDR1 is SGHTA and CDR2 FQGNSA. The J segment lost 7 bases and the V segment lost 0 bases, leaving 11 bases of the junction unmatched. The length of the CDR3 is 16 residues. Together with reference TRBV7-2 and TRBJ2-7, the CDR3 gives the full variable domain: GAGVSQSPSNKVTEKGKDVELRCDPISGHTALYWYRQSLGQGLEFLIYFQGNSAPDKSGLPSDRFSAERTGGSVSTLTIQRTQQEDSAVYLCASSLARAGGRGEQYFGPGTRLTVT.

In its sample, this clone was seen once. V gene TRBV6-1 combines with J gene TRBJ2-3, with 7 bases fitting TRBD1. The CDR3 contains 14 residues. CDR1 is MNHNS, CDR2 SASEGT, per germline. Unmatched junction bases numbered 3, after V lost 5 bases and J lost 1 base. CDR3 bases: TGTGCCAGCAGTCCTGGACAGGGCACAGATACGCAGTATTTT. It translates to CASSPGQGTDTQYF.

The rearrangement links TRBV11-3 to TRBJ2-7; D gene unclear. V was pared by 6 bases and J by 3 bases, with 18 bases between. CDR1 SGHNT and CDR2 YENEEA come from the germline V gene. The CDR3 loop spans 15 amino acids. As DNA, the CDR3 is TGTGCCAGCAGGGTTCTATTGGACGAAAGCTACGAGCAGTACTTC. It translates to CASRVLLDESYEQYF. The full variable domain, rest sourced from reference TRBV11-3 and TRBJ2-7, is EAGVVQSPRYKIIEKKQPVAFWCNPISGHNTLYWYLQNLGQGPELLIRYENEEAVDDSQLPKDRFSAERLKGVDSTLKIQPAELGDSAVYLCASRVLLDESYEQYFGPGTRLTVT.

This chain links TRBV5-5 with TRBJ1-5; D uncertain. The germline V and J ends were trimmed by 5 bases and 0 bases, with 9 bases remaining between them. Germline CDR1 and CDR2: SGHKS and YYEKEE (reference sequence). CDR3 length equals 14 residues. The CDR3: CASSFRFSNQPQHF. Written as DNA, the CDR3 is TGTGCCAGCAGTTTCAGGTTTAGCAATCAGCCCCAGCATTTT.

V usage is TRBV10-3 and J usage is TRBJ2-7; 8 bases line up with TRBD1. In germline, CDR1 is ENHRY, CDR2 SYGVKD. This CDR3 region has 14 residues. V gave up 3 bases and J gave up 2 bases; unmatched junction bases: 3. The CDR3 region has the DNA TGTGCCATCAGTGAACAGGGGGACCCCTACGAGCAGTACTTC. It yields the protein CAISEQGDPYEQYF.

The J gene is TRBJ1-1, the V gene TRBV5-1; D might be TRBD1 (5 bases). The V end lost 2 bases, the J end lost 5 bases, and 13 bases lay between the germline ends. Germline loops: CDR1 SGHRS, CDR2 YFSETQ. There are 14 residues in the CDR3. CDR3 sequence reads: CASSLSGQGTEAFF. CDR3 DNA: TGCGCCAGCAGCTTATCAGGGCAAGGGACTGAAGCTTTCTTT.

This chain connects TRBV7-9 to TRBJ2-7, with 10 nucleotides matching TRBD1. The junction had 6 bases not matched to a gene; V was cut back by 4 bases and J by 3 bases. From germline, CDR1 is SEHNR and CDR2 FQNEAQ (reference sequence). This CDR3 region has 15 residues. CDR3 in amino acids: CASSSDRGQGYEQYF. DNA of the CDR3: TGTGCCAGCAGCTCCGACAGGGGGCAGGGCTACGAGCAGTACTTC. The whole variable domain, filled in from reference TRBV7-9 and TRBJ2-7, reads DTGVSQNPRHKITKRGQNVTFRCDPISEHNRLYWYRQTLGQGPEFLTYFQNEAQLEKSRLLSDRFSAERPKGSFSTLEIQRTEQGDSAMYLCASSSDRGQGYEQYFGPGTRLTVT.

The chain carries TRBV2 and TRBJ1-5; no clear D gene. V lost 5 bases, J lost 5 bases, and 16 bases lay in between. The germline gives CDR1 SNHLY, CDR2 FYNNEI. The CDR3 has 15 residues. The CDR3 region has the DNA TGTGCCAGCAGTCCACAGATCACCGGCGATCAGCCCCAGCATTTT. This encodes CASSPQITGDQPQHF.

This chain connects TRBV4-1 to TRBJ1-5; D ambiguous. Trimming left V 1 base short and J 6 bases short, with 13 bases between. The CDR3 loop spans 15 amino acids. The germline CDR1 and CDR2 sequences are MGHRA and YSYEKL. CDR3 region: CASSQADFGGQPQHF. The DNA of the CDR3 is TGCGCCAGCAGCCAAGCGGACTTCGGTGGTCAGCCCCAGCATTTT.

V and J are TRBV14 and TRBJ2-7, with D possibly being TRBD2 (5 bases). V was cut by 1 base and J by 2 bases, with 18 bases left in between. The germline V gene has CDR1 SGHDN and CDR2 FVKESK. The CDR3 has 17 residues. The CDR3 loop reads CASSQGWNSADAYEQYF. CDR3 nucleotide sequence: TGTGCCAGCAGCCAAGGTTGGAATAGCGCTGATGCCTACGAGCAGTACTTC.